What follows are 26 T cell receptor beta chains derived from one specimen sequenced in a study of blood T cell repertoires in COVID-19. Sequenced by immunoSEQ multiplex PCR; TCRdb stores in-frame clones only, minus some. The table lists tens of thousands of clones, around 87% of them singletons. The sequenced material came from peripheral blood. Receptor source: a human donor with acute or convalescent COVID-19. The donor label of this sample is uncertain.

This clone was found a few times. The gene calls are TRBV30 and TRBJ1-5; TRBD1 might be the D (5 bases). V lost 2 bases and J 6 bases, leaving 11 bases between the germline ends. Germline V gene lookup returns CDR1 GTSNPN and CDR2 SVGIG (reference sequence). The CDR3 totals 13 residues. CDR3 protein: CAWSLQGFQPQHF. In DNA form, the CDR3 reads TGTGCCTGGAGTCTCCAGGGATTTCAGCCCCAGCATTTT. Full variable domain (missing parts from reference TRBV30 and TRBJ1-5): SQTIHQWPATLVQPVGSPLSLECTVEGTSNPNLYWYRQAAGRGLQLLFYSVGIGQISSEVPQNLSASRPQDRQFILSSKKLLLSDSGFYLCAWSLQGFQPQHFGDGTRLSIL.

CDR3 in amino acids: CASSDLSGDTQYF. Written as DNA, the CDR3 is TGCGCCAGCAGCGACTTATCGGGGGATACGCAGTATTTT. This chain connects TRBV5-1 to TRBJ2-3; weak D call: TRBD2 (5 bases). The CDR3 is 13 amino acids. Germline V gene lookup returns CDR1 SGHRS and CDR2 YFSETQ. V dropped 4 bases and J dropped 6 bases, with 12 bases sitting between them.

This chain joins TRBV5-1 and TRBJ2-7; tentatively, D is TRBD1 (7 bases). The germline V gene encodes CDR1 SGHRS and CDR2 YFSETQ. This CDR3 spans 15 amino acids. V was trimmed by 4 bases and J by 2 bases, leaving 16 bases between them. The CDR3 nucleotides read TGCGCCAGCAGCCACGGGGGACAGCAAACCTACGAGCAGTACTTC. It specifies CASSHGGQQTYEQYF.

CDR3 DNA: TGTGCCAGCAGCCTACCATCCGTTTCGGGTGAAAAACTGTTTTTT. Amino acids: CASSLPSVSGEKLFF. V is TRBV5-4 and J is TRBJ1-4; D gene uncertain. This CDR3 is built from 15 residues. Germline V gene lookup returns CDR1 SGHNT and CDR2 YYREEE (reference sequence). V was cut by 4 bases and J by 7 bases, with 17 bases left in between.

V is TRBV5-1 and J is TRBJ1-3; perhaps TRBD1 as D (6 bases). The CDR3 extends over 14 amino acids. In germline, CDR1 is SGHRS, CDR2 YFSETQ. Trimming took 4 bases from V and 0 from J, leaving 8 bases between them. The CDR3 here is CASSRDNSGNTIYF. CDR3 DNA: TGCGCCAGCAGCCGGGACAACTCTGGAAACACCATATATTTT.

The J gene is TRBJ2-5, the V gene TRBV4-1; no firm D call. The CDR3 spans 16 residues. V lost 0 bases and J lost 4, with 15 bases in between. Per the germline V gene, CDR1 is MGHRA and CDR2 is YSYEKL. Written as DNA, the CDR3 is TGCGCCAGCAGCCAAGATCGCACAGTCTCAGGAGAGACCCAGTACTTC. Translating it yields CASSQDRTVSGETQYF.

J is TRBJ1-5 and V is TRBV19; a weak D match, TRBD1 (6 bases). The CDR3 has 14 residues. Trimming pared 6 bases from V and 7 bases from J, leaving 16 bases between. Per the germline V gene, CDR1 is LNHDA and CDR2 is SQIVND (reference sequence). The CDR3 loop reads CASSRQELGQPQHF. In DNA form, the CDR3 reads TGTGCCAGTAGCCGACAGGAACTCGGGCAGCCCCAGCATTTT.

This chain joins TRBV5-4 and TRBJ1-1, with 9 nucleotides matching TRBD1. Germline CDR1 reads SGHNT; CDR2 reads YYREEE (reference sequence). The CDR3 is 16 residues long. V shed 3 bases and J 3 bases; nucleotides not matched to a gene: 9. Here the CDR3 reads CASSSGGTGGDTEAFF. For the CDR3, the DNA is TGTGCCAGCAGCTCTGGAGGTACAGGGGGCGACACTGAAGCTTTCTTT. The full variable domain, its missing parts supplied by reference TRBV5-4 and TRBJ1-1, is ETGVTQSPTHLIKTRGQQVTLRCSSQSGHNTVSWYQQALGQGPQFIFQYYREEENGRGNFPPRFSGLQFPNYSSELNVNALELDDSALYLCASSSGGTGGDTEAFFGQGTRLTVV.

The chain is built from TRBV15 and TRBJ1-1; tentative D call: TRBD1 (5 bases). The CDR3 runs 17 residues. In germline, CDR1 is LNHNV, CDR2 YYDKDF (reference sequence). V lost 2 bases to trimming and J lost 0 bases, with 16 bases between them. The CDR3 loop is CATSRSDSPVMNTEAFF. The CDR3 DNA sequence: TGTGCCACCAGCAGATCTGACAGTCCCGTTATGAACACTGAAGCTTTCTTT.

J is TRBJ2-3 and V is TRBV7-9; TRBD1 matches at 7 bases. With 5 bases clipped from V and 4 bases from J, the junction kept 9 bases outside the gene matches. The V gene's germline CDR1 is SEHNR and CDR2 FQNEAQ (reference sequence). CDR3 length: 15 residues. CDR3 bases: TGTGCCAGCAGCCTCACCGGGACAGTGGCAGATACGCAGTATTTT. Its translation is CASSLTGTVADTQYF.

Only a few counts were recorded for this clone. This sequence joins TRBV28 and TRBJ1-1, with 10 bases that match TRBD1. Germline CDR1 and CDR2: MDHEN and SYDVKM. Trimming took 6 bases from V and 3 from J; bases not matched to a gene: 13. This CDR3 is 17 amino acids long. The CDR3 sequence is CASSTTGTGARDTEAFF. The CDR3 DNA reads TGTGCCAGCAGCACTACCGGGACAGGGGCCCGTGACACTGAAGCTTTCTTT.

Here the CDR3 DNA reads TGTGCCAGCAGAGAACGACAGGGGAACACTGAAGCTTTCTTT. Its translation: CASRERQGNTEAFF. The V and J genes are TRBV6-4 and TRBJ1-1, with 7 positions matching TRBD1. Looked up from germline, CDR1 is MRHNA and CDR2 is SNTAGT. Trimming at V came to 6 bases and at J to 1 base, leaving 5 bases not matched to a gene. The CDR3 runs to 14 residues.

This CDR3 is CASSLRRGNTEAFF. For the CDR3, the DNA is TGTGCCAGCAGCTTAAGACGAGGGAACACTGAAGCTTTCTTT. V is TRBV7-9 and J is TRBJ1-1; D unresolved. Germline-derived CDR1 and CDR2 are SEHNR and FQNEAQ (reference sequence). CDR3 length: 14 residues. The V and J ends lost 2 bases and 1 base respectively, with 8 bases between them.

This sequence joins TRBV13 and TRBJ2-1, with TRBD2 matching over 12 bases. V trimming: 1 base; J trimming: 7 bases; junction bases outside the gene matches: 11. Germline loops: CDR1 PRHDT, CDR2 FYEKMQ (reference sequence). The CDR3 is 18 residues long. The CDR3 coding sequence is TGTGCCAGCAGCTTAGCCGGTCGGACTAGCGGGGAAGGAAATGAGCAGTTCTTC. It codes for CASSLAGRTSGEGNEQFF.

The chain links TRBV28 to TRBJ2-7; 9 bases line up with TRBD1. With V trimmed by 5 bases and J by 2 bases, 1 base remained unmatched. CDR1 is MDHEN, CDR2 SYDVKM, per germline. The CDR3 sequence is 13 residues long. The CDR3 coding sequence is TGTGCCAGCAGTCGACAGGGGGCCTACGAGCAGTACTTC. This sequence encodes CASSRQGAYEQYF.

The rearrangement links TRBV25-1 to TRBJ2-5; 10 positions agree with TRBD2. Germline-derived CDR1 and CDR2 are MGHDK and SYGVNS. Trimming cost V 6 bases and J 1 base; bases outside gene matches: 11. The CDR3 extends over 17 amino acids. The CDR3 spells CASSGLGLAVSQETQYF. CDR3 in DNA: TGTGCCAGCAGCGGGTTAGGACTAGCGGTTTCCCAAGAGACCCAGTACTTC.

The V and J genes are TRBV2 and TRBJ1-1; D unclear. Germline V gives CDR1 SNHLY, CDR2 FYNNEI. Trimming took off 8 bases at V and 4 bases at J, with 14 bases between the two ends. The length of the CDR3 is 13 residues. The CDR3 DNA reads TGTGCCAGCCGACGGGAGATGAGCACTGAAGCTTTCTTT. Its translation is CASRREMSTEAFF.

V is TRBV4-2 and J is TRBJ2-1; 8 bases are a match to TRBD1. The CDR3 consists of 15 residues. In germline, CDR1 is LGHNA, CDR2 YNFKEQ. The junction had 2 bases not matched to a gene; V was cut back by 2 bases and J by 2 bases. CDR3 protein: CASSQTGGPYNEQFF. CDR3 coding DNA: TGTGCCAGCAGCCAAACAGGGGGGCCCTACAATGAGCAGTTCTTC.

This chain joins TRBV6-5 and TRBJ1-1, with D unresolved. This CDR3 has 15 residues. Trimming cost V 6 bases and J 1 base, with 15 bases left between them. Germline CDR1 MNHEY, CDR2 SVGAGI. CDR3 sequence (DNA): TGTGCCAGCAGCGCCCTTACCGGAGGGAACACTGAAGCTTTCTTT. It translates to CASSALTGGNTEAFF.

V and J are TRBV19 and TRBJ1-2, with D perhaps matching TRBD1 (5 bases). Germline V CDR1 and CDR2: LNHDA, SQIVND (reference sequence). V was trimmed by 6 bases and J by 5 bases, leaving 13 bases between them. CDR3 length: 13 residues. The CDR3 here is CASRDRQTYGYTF. The CDR3 DNA is TGTGCCAGTAGAGATAGACAGACTTATGGCTACACCTTC.

This clone was observed a single time. The gene calls are TRBV2 and TRBJ2-7; unclear D gene. CDR3 size: 13 residues. CDR1 and CDR2 (germline): SNHLY, FYNNEI. Trimming pared 5 bases from V and 3 bases from J, leaving 11 bases between. The CDR3 loop reads CASSPSGFYEQYF. For the CDR3, the DNA is TGTGCCAGCAGTCCTTCCGGGTTCTACGAGCAGTACTTC.

The rearrangement joins TRBV3-1 (or the pseudogene TRBV3-2) to TRBJ1-1; D is perhaps TRBD1 (6 bases). The CDR3 loop spans 14 amino acids. Between the trimmed V and J ends, which lost 5 bases and 1 base, there was a span of 11 bases. The V gene's germline CDR1 is LGHDT and CDR2 YNNKEL (reference sequence). The CDR3 loop is CASSAPGQNTEAFF. The CDR3, as DNA: TGTGCCAGCAGCGCCCCGGGACAGAACACTGAAGCTTTCTTT.

The table lists this clone with a few counts. V is TRBV7-9 and J is TRBJ2-7; 10 bases agree with TRBD2. Trimming at V came to 5 bases and at J to 3 bases, leaving 7 bases not matched to a gene. The germline CDR1 and CDR2 sequences are SEHNR and FQNEAQ (reference sequence). The CDR3 is made up of 15 amino acids. The CDR3 DNA sequence: TGTGCCAGCAGCATTGAGCGGGGGGGACTCTACGAGCAGTACTTC. This sequence encodes CASSIERGGLYEQYF.

There are a few counts of this clone. The V call is TRBV6-4, the J call TRBJ2-7; 8 bases map to TRBD1. The V and J ends lost 7 bases and 5 bases, in that order; junction bases with no gene match: 7. Germline V gives CDR1 MRHNA, CDR2 SNTAGT. CDR3 length: 13 residues. The DNA for the CDR3 is TGTGCCAGCAAGGCGATGGACAGGGACGAGCAGTACTTC. It encodes CASKAMDRDEQYF.

This clone was counted between two and nine times. This rearrangement joins TRBV14 to TRBJ1-1; TRBD1 aligns across 9 bases. In germline, CDR1 is SGHDN, CDR2 FVKESK. CDR3 length: 18 amino acids. V was clipped by 4 bases and J by 5 bases; unmatched bases: 17. CDR3: CASSPFPPGQGPRTEAFF. CDR3 nucleotide sequence: TGTGCCAGCAGCCCGTTTCCTCCGGGACAGGGCCCGAGGACTGAAGCTTTCTTT.

The V call is TRBV12-3 or TRBV12-4, the J call TRBJ1-1, with TRBD1 matching over 7 bases. After removal of 3 bases from V and 7 bases from J, the junction contained 5 bases not matched to a gene. There are 13 residues in the CDR3. This chain's CDR3 is CASSFRRQGEAFF. The CDR3 DNA follows: TGTGCCAGCAGTTTTAGGCGACAGGGTGAAGCTTTCTTT.